This TCR beta chain is from a study of vaccination and CD4 T cells after COVID-19. Treatment: roughly 11-day PBMC culture with coronavirus spike peptide pools or control peptides (ViraFEST assay). Cultures of PBMCs, 1.5 million to 2 million per well, were set up with around 10 IU/ml IL-2 and approximately 9.7 ug/ml peptide pools. Oncomine TCR Beta short-read sequencing was applied to DNA from cultured CD4+ T cells. TCRdb analysed the PCR reads with MiXCR anew, one entry per CDR3 protein. The sample shows 20,000 to 30,000 distinct CDR3 sequences, roughly 40% of them seen only once. This clonotype appeared a few times. Its specificity is not known. The V gene's germline CDR1 is KGHDR and CDR2 SFDVKD. The CDR3 runs to 15 residues. Between the trimmed V and J ends, which lost 4 bases and 1 base, there was a span of 9 bases.

The V and J genes are TRBV24-1 and TRBJ2-2; D remains unclear. The source of this sequence is a human donor who had recovered from COVID-19. What was sequenced was CD4+ T cells from blood, cultured in vitro. The CDR3 DNA is TGTGCCACCAGTGAACCTAGACGGAACACCGGGGAGCTGTTTTTT. Its translation is CATSEPRRNTGELFF.